This TCR beta chain was retrieved from a study of blood T cell repertoires in COVID-19. This CDR3 has 13 amino acids. Losses at the gene ends were 3 bases for V and 7 bases for J; bases not matched to a gene: 8. CDR1 is DFQATT and CDR2 is SNEGSKA in the germline V gene (reference sequence). Enrollment of patients from Seattle took place during active infection, with longitudinal follow-up. As originally analysed: Reference gene primer amplification in the assay estimated nucleated cell counts. The assay was immunoSEQ multiplex PCR, and TCRdb's table has in-frame clones only and misses some. Clonal size and the V and J genes are those of that table, whereas D and trimming came from the DNA. The data contain 130,000 to 150,000 clones, about 76% of them singletons.

The sequenced sample consisted of peripheral blood. The source is a woman in her 70s with COVID-19, enrolled during active disease. The rearrangement joins TRBV20-1 to TRBJ2-5; 7 bases map to TRBD1. This CDR3 is CSASRGGGGTQYF. CDR3 nucleotides: TGCAGTGCTAGTAGAGGGGGCGGAGGGACCCAGTACTTC.